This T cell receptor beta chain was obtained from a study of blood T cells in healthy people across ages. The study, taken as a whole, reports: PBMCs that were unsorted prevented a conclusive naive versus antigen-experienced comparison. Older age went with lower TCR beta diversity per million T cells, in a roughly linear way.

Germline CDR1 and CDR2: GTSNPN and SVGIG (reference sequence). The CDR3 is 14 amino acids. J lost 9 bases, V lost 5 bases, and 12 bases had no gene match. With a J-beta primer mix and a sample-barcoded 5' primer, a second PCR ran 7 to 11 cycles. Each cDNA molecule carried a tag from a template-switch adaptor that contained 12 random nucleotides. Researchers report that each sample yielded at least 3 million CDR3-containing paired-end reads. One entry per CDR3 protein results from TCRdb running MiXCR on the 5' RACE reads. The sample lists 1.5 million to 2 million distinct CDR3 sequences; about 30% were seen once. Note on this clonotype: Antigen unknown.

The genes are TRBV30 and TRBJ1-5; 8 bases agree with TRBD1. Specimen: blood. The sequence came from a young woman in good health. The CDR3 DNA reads TGTGCCTGGTCCGGACAGGGCAAGTTCGGGCCCCAGCATTTT. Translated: CAWSGQGKFGPQHF.